In its sample, the clone carrying this TCR beta chain was seen many times. Antigen unknown. This sample stems from a study of blood T cells in healthy people across ages. General observations from the study: Because sorting was not performed, PBMCs prevented conclusive naive versus antigen-experienced comparison. Long-lived donors exceeded aged donors in naive CD4+ cells and diversity.

The CDR3 consists of 14 residues. Germline V gene sequence: CDR1 SGHDT, CDR2 YYEEEE. Trimming took 1 base from V and 4 from J, leaving 11 bases between them. Using a J-beta primer mix together with a sample-barcoded 5' primer, a second PCR was run for about 6 to 11 cycles. Each CDR3 protein gets one entry after TCRdb re-called the 5' RACE reads with MiXCR. This table holds some 900,000 distinct CDR3 sequences, 29% found once. The origin of this receptor is an elderly woman in good health. Sequenced input: blood. V is TRBV5-6 and J is TRBJ1-2; tentative D call: TRBD1 (6 bases). The CDR3 protein is CASSLPGDAYGYTF. The DNA of the CDR3 is TGTGCCAGCAGCTTGCCAGGGGATGCCTATGGCTACACCTTC.